This TCR beta chain was found in a study of T cell changes during pregnancy in multiple sclerosis. The germline V gene has CDR1 SGHAT and CDR2 FQNNGV. This CDR3 is built from 17 residues. The V segment lost 0 bases and the J segment 5 bases; nucleotides outside the gene matches: 8. Sequencing used immunoSEQ multiplex PCR; TCRdb keeps in-frame clones, though not all of them. This table has tens of thousands of clones, 85% to 95% appearing once. This clone was seen a single time. The chain carries TRBV11-2 and TRBJ2-2; 8 nucleotides match TRBD2. This specimen was CD4+ T cells from peripheral blood mononuclear cells, taken after pregnancy. The TCR sequence derives from a female donor with multiple sclerosis, enrolled in a pregnancy study. The CDR3 DNA is TGTGCCAGCAGCTTAGATCCACTAGCGGCAAGAACCGGGGAGCTGTTTTTT. Encoded protein: CASSLDPLAARTGELFF.